Given below is one T cell receptor (beta chain) in context. What it binds is unknown. These data originate in a study of shared clonotypes between healthy human individuals. Points from the study as a whole: All-four-donor shared clonotypes had higher generation probabilities than non-shared clonotypes did. Donor clonotype sharing was expected to depend on sequencing depth.

The assay was immunoSEQ multiplex PCR, and TCRdb's table has in-frame clones only and misses some. This sample carries 650,000 to 700,000 clones, about 90% of them seen once, and the ten largest clones take about 33%. The ends were cut back, 5 bases at V and 0 bases at J, with 17 bases in the middle. Germline V gives CDR1 MNHEY, CDR2 SMNVEV (reference sequence). The CDR3 consists of 16 residues. Sequencing was carried out using memory CD8+ T cells from PBMCs. Documented subset: CD45RO+ cells pooled with CCR7-negative TemRA cells. V gene TRBV27 combines with J gene TRBJ2-7, with D perhaps matching TRBD1 or TRBD2 (6 bases each). The origin of this receptor is a man younger than 35 in good health. Some clones in this sample may be carry-over from other donors' samples. The CDR3 nucleotides are TGTGCCAGCAGTGAGGCGGGACACCTCTCCTCCTACGAGCAGTACTTC. It is translated as CASSEAGHLSSYEQYF.